Listed below are T cell receptor beta chains from one sample, sequenced in a study of T cell responses to AZD1222 COVID-19 vaccine. Method: immunoSEQ multiplex PCR; TCRdb's copy keeps in-frame clones and lacks some. The data hold 170,000 or so clones, with approximately 92% observed a single time. Sequencing was performed on peripheral blood, taken 28 days after the second dose of the MenACWY control vaccine. All receptors derive from an adult who received the MenACWY meningococcal vaccine as a control. Both conserved end residues are part of each CDR3. A D gene is named only where the DNA matches it firmly.

TRBJ2-7 TRBV29-1 . TGCAGCGTTGAAATAGGATCCACCCTAGAGCAGTACTTC CSVEIGSTLEQYF
TRBJ1-5 TRBV19 . TGTGCCAGTATGGGTTTGGGCAATCAGCCCCAGCATTTT CASMGLGNQPQHF
TRBJ1-5 TRBV2 . TGTGCCAGCAGCACTAACGCGGGGAATCAGCCCCAGCATTTT CASSTNAGNQPQHF
TRBJ1-1 TRBV7-2 . TGTGCCAGCAGCCCATGGGGACGGAAGAACACTGAAGCTTTCTTT CASSPWGRKNTEAFF
TRBJ1-2 TRBV2 . TGTGCCAGCAAGGGAGTTCAGGGCCACTATGGCTACACCTTC CASKGVQGHYGYTF
TRBJ2-3 TRBV9 . TGTGCCAGCAGCGTTGGTGTTGGCGGCGCTGGGTCGCAGTATTTT CASSVGVGGAGSQYF
TRBJ1-5 TRBV6-2/TRBV6-3 . TGTGCCAGCAGTTACATGAGCTCTACTAGCAATCAGCCCCAGCATTTT CASSYMSSTSNQPQHF
TRBJ2-3 TRBV5-1 . TGCGCCAGCAGCCGGGGAGATAGAGATACGCAGTATTTT CASSRGDRDTQYF
TRBJ1-5 TRBV19 . TGTGCCAGTAGAACGACAGACGCTAGCAATCAGCCCCAGCATTTT CASRTTDASNQPQHF
TRBJ2-1 TRBV10-3 . TGTGCCACTTCAGTTAGGGAGGCTGAGCAGTTCTTC CATSVREAEQFF